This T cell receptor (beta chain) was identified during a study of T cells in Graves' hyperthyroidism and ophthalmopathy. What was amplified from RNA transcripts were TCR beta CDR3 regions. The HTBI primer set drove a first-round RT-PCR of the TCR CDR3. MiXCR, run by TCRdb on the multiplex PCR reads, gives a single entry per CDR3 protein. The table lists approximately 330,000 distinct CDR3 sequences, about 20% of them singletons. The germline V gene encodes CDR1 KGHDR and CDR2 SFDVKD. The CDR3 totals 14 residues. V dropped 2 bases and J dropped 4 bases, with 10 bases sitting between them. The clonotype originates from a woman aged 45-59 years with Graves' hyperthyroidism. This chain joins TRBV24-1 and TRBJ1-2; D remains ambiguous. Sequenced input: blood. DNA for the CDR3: TGTGCCACCAGTGATTCCGGACGGTTCTATGGCTACACCTTC. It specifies CATSDSGRFYGYTF.